Listed below are T cell receptor beta chains from one sample, sequenced in a study of shared clonotypes between healthy human individuals. Assay used: immunoSEQ multiplex PCR; TCRdb lists only in-frame clones, some missing. The sample lists roughly 2.6 million clones, around nine tenths occurring once. The sequenced sample was naive CD4+ T cells sorted from blood. The receptors originated from a man between 18 and 29 years old in good health. Both conserved end residues are part of each CDR3. The D gene is left open where the match is weak. The listing skips clone size in some rows; elsewhere it reads once, few, many or a size class.

clone_size: -
v_call: TRBV6-1
d_call: -
j_call: TRBJ1-6
cdr3_nt: TGTGCCAGCAGCGATTTTGGGACACTCTTGTCACCCCTCCACTTT
cdr3_aa: CASSDFGTLLSPLHF

clone_size: -
v_call: TRBV6-1
d_call: -
j_call: TRBJ2-2
cdr3_nt: TGTGCCAGCAGTGAACTCAGGGGCGACACCGGGGAGCTGTTTTTT
cdr3_aa: CASSELRGDTGELFF

clone_size: once
v_call: TRBV5-1
d_call: -
j_call: TRBJ2-5
cdr3_nt: TGCGCCAGCACCCCACAGCCCAGCCAAGAGACCCAGTACTTC
cdr3_aa: CASTPQPSQETQYF

clone_size: -
v_call: TRBV6-5
d_call: TRBD2
j_call: TRBJ2-7
cdr3_nt: TGTGCCAGCGGGACTAGCGGGAGACTCGAGCAGTACTTC
cdr3_aa: CASGTSGRLEQYF

clone_size: -
v_call: TRBV6-1
d_call: -
j_call: TRBJ2-5
cdr3_nt: TGTGCCAGCAGTGAATTCGGCACCTGGGGAGAGACCCAGTACTTC
cdr3_aa: CASSEFGTWGETQYF

clone_size: -
v_call: TRBV4-1
d_call: TRBD2
j_call: TRBJ2-1
cdr3_nt: TGCGCCAGCAGCCCCCGGGGGAGGGTCCGGGAGCAGTTCTTC
cdr3_aa: CASSPRGRVREQFF

clone_size: few
v_call: TRBV18
d_call: -
j_call: TRBJ1-1
cdr3_nt: TGTGCCAGCTCACCATTAAGGTTCACTGAAGCTTTCTTT
cdr3_aa: CASSPLRFTEAFF

clone_size: once
v_call: TRBV6-4
d_call: -
j_call: TRBJ1-5
cdr3_nt: TGTGCCAGCAGTGCCGACAGCCGTAGCAATCAGCCCCAGCATTTT
cdr3_aa: CASSADSRSNQPQHF

clone_size: once
v_call: TRBV29-1
d_call: -
j_call: TRBJ2-5
cdr3_nt: TGCAGCGTTGAAGGCGTCCCCCAGTACTTC
cdr3_aa: CSVEGVPQYF

clone_size: once
v_call: TRBV11-1
d_call: TRBD1
j_call: TRBJ1-2
cdr3_nt: TGTGCCAGCAGCTTAGGGGGGGACAGGTCCTATGGCTACACCTTC
cdr3_aa: CASSLGGDRSYGYTF

clone_size: -
v_call: TRBV10-2
d_call: -
j_call: TRBJ2-7
cdr3_nt: TGCGCCAGCAGTGAGGATCGGGGAGCACCCTACGAGCAGTACTTC
cdr3_aa: CASSEDRGAPYEQYF

clone_size: once
v_call: TRBV19
d_call: -
j_call: TRBJ2-5
cdr3_nt: TGTGCCAGTAGTATTTCGGCCGGGACCGGGGCGACCCAGTACTTC
cdr3_aa: CASSISAGTGATQYF

clone_size: once
v_call: TRBV5-1
d_call: -
j_call: TRBJ2-5
cdr3_nt: TGCGCCAGCAGCTTGGTCGCCGGTCAACGAGAGACCCAGTACTTC
cdr3_aa: CASSLVAGQRETQYF

clone_size: -
v_call: TRBV4-1
d_call: -
j_call: TRBJ1-5
cdr3_nt: TGCGCCAGCAGCCAAGTACCGGGCCCCCAGGGGACCCAGCATTTT
cdr3_aa: CASSQVPGPQGTQHF

clone_size: -
v_call: TRBV4-1
d_call: -
j_call: TRBJ2-5
cdr3_nt: TGCGCCAGCAGCCAACCACAGGGGAGGGAGACCCAGTACTTC
cdr3_aa: CASSQPQGRETQYF